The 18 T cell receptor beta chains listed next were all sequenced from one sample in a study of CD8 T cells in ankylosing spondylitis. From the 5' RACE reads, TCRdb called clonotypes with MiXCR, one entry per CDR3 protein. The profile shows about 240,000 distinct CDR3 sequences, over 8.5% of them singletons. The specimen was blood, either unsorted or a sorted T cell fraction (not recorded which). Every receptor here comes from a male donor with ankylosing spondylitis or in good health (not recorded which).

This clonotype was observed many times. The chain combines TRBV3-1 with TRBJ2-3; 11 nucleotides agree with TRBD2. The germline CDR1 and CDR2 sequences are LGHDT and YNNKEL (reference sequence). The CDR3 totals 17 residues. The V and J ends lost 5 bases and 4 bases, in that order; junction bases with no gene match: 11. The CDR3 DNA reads TGTGCCAGCAGCTCCCGGACTAGCGGGCCGGTTGCAGATACGCAGTATTTT. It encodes CASSSRTSGPVADTQYF.

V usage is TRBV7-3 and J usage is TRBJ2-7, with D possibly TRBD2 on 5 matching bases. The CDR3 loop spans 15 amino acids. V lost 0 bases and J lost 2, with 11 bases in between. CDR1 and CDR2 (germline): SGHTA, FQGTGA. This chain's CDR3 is CASSLTRAATYEQYF. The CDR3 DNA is TGTGCCAGCAGCTTAACGCGGGCAGCCACCTACGAGCAGTACTTC.

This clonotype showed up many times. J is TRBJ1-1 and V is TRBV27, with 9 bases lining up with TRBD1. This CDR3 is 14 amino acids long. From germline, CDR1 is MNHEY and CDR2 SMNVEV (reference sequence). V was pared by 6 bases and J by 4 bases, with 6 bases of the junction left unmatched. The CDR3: CASRARDRATEAFF. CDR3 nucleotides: TGTGCCAGCAGAGCCCGGGACAGGGCCACTGAAGCTTTCTTT.

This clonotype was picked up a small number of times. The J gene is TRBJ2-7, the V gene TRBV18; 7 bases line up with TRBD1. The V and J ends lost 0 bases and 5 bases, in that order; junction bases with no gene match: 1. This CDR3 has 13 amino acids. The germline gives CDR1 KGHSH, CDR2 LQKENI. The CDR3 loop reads CASSPPQGDEQYF. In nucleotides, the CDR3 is TGTGCCAGCTCACCACCTCAGGGGGACGAGCAGTACTTC.

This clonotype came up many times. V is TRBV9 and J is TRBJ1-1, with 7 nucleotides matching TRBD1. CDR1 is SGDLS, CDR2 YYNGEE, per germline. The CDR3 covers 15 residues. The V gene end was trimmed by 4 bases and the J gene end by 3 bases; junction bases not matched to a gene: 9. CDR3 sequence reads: CASSPTGREYTEAFF. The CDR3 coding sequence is TGTGCCAGCAGCCCGACAGGGAGGGAGTACACTGAAGCTTTCTTT.

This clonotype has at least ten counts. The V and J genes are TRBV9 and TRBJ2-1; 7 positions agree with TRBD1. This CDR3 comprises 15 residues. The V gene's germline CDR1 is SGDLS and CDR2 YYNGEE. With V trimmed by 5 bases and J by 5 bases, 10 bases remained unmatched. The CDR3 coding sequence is TGTGCCAGCAGTCCCCCCGGACAGGTAGACAATGAGCAGTTCTTC. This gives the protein CASSPPGQVDNEQFF.

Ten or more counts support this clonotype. Here the CDR3 DNA reads TGCGCCAGCAGCCAGGGGACTTCGAACACTGAAGCTTTCTTT. Translating it yields CASSQGTSNTEAFF. The V and J genes are TRBV4-1 and TRBJ1-1; TRBD1 might be the D (5 bases). The CDR3 consists of 14 residues. CDR1 and CDR2 from the germline V gene are MGHRA and YSYEKL. The ends were cut back, 3 bases at V and 1 base at J, with 9 bases in the middle.

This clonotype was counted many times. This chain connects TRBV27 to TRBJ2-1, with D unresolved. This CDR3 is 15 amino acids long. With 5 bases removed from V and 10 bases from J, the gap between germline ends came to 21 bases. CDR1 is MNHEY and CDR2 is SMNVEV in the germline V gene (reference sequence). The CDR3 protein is CASSPKRINRKEQFF. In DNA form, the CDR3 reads TGTGCCAGCAGTCCCAAGCGAATAAATCGAAAGGAGCAGTTCTTC.

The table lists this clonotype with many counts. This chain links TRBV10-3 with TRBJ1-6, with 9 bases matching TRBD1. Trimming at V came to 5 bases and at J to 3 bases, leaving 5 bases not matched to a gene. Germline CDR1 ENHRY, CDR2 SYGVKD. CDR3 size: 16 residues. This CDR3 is CAISNRQGVYNSPLHF. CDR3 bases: TGTGCCATCAGTAACCGACAGGGGGTCTATAATTCACCCCTCCACTTT.

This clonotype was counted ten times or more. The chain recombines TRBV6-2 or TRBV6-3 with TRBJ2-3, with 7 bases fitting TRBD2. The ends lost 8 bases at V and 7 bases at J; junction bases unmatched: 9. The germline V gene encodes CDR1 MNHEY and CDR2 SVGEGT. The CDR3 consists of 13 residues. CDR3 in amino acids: CASGGSGSNTQYF. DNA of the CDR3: TGTGCCAGCGGCGGGAGCGGAAGTAATACGCAGTATTTT.

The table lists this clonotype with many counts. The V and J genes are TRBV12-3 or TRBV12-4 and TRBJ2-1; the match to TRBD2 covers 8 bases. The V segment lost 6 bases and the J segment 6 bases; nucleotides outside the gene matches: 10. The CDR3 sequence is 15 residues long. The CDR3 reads CASSLSGGESNEQFF. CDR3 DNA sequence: TGTGCCAGCAGCCTGTCGGGGGGGGAGTCCAATGAGCAGTTCTTC.

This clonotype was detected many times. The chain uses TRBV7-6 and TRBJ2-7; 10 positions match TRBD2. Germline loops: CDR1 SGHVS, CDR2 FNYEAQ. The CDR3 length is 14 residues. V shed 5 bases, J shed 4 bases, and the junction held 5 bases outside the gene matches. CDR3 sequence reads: CASSTTSGMYEQYF. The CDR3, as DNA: TGTGCCAGCAGCACCACTAGCGGGATGTACGAGCAGTACTTC. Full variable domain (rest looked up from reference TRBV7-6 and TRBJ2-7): GAGVSQSPRYKVTKRGQDVALRCDPISGHVSLYWYRQALGQGPEFLTYFNYEAQQDKSGLPNDRFSAERPEGSISTLTIQRTEQRDSAMYRCASSTTSGMYEQYFGPGTRLTVT.

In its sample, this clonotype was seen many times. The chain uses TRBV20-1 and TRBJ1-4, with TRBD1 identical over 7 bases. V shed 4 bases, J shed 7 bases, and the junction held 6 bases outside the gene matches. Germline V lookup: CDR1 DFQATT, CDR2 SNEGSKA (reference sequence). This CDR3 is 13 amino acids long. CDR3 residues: CSAIRQGTEKLFF. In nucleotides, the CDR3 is TGCAGTGCTATTCGACAGGGCACTGAAAAACTGTTTTTT.

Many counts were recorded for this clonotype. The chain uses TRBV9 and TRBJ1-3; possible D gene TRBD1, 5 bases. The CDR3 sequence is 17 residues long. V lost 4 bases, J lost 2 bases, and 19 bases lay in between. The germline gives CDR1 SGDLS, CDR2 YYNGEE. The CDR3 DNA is TGTGCCAGCAGCCCCCGAGGGGACGCCACGCCTGGAAACACCATATATTTT. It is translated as CASSPRGDATPGNTIYF.

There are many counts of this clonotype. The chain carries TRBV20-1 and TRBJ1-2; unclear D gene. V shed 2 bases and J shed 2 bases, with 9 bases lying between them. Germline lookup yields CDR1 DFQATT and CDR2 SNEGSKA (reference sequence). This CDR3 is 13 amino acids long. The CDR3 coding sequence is TGCAGTGCTAGACAAGGGTCGAACTATGGCTACACCTTC. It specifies CSARQGSNYGYTF.

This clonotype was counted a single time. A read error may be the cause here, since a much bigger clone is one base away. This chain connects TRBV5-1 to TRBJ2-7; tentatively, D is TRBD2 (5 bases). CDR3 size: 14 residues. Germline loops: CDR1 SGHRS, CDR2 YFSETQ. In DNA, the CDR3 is TGCGCCTGCAGCTTGGAACCAAGCGGCTACGAGCAGTACTTC. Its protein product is CACSLEPSGYEQYF.

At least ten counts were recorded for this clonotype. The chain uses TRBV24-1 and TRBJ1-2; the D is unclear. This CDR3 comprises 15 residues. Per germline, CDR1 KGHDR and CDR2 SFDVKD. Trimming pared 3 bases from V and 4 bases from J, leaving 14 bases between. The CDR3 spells CATSDAGRPFYGYTF. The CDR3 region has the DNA TGTGCCACCAGTGATGCTGGACGGCCGTTCTATGGCTACACCTTC.

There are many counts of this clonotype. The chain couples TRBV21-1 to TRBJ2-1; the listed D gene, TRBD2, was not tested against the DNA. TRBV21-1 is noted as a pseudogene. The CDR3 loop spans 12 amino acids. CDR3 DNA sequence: TGTGCCAGCAGCCCCGTCATGGAGGGTCCGTTCTTC. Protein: CASSPVMEGPFF.